This T cell receptor beta chain was obtained from a study of siplizumab effects on memory and regulatory T cells. Study outcomes and limitations: Memory cells seemed less diverse than naive T cells, which seemed major alloresponse contributors. Among alloreactive clones, only a minor fraction mapped to unstimulated subsets.

Assay: immunoSEQ multiplex PCR; the TCRdb copy retains only in-frame clones and omits some. The sample contains around 110,000 clones, approximately 94% of which appear only once. A remark on this clone: Its antigen is undetermined.

Sequenced sample: non-Treg CD4+ T cells sorted from blood. This receptor was identified in a human donor in good health.

CDR3 in DNA: TGTGCCACCGGTGGGAGACTAGCGGGAGTAGATACGCAGTATTTT. Its translation: CATGGRLAGVDTQYF. The V gene is TRBV7-8, the J gene TRBJ2-3; 12 nucleotides line up with TRBD2. Germline V lookup: CDR1 SGHVS, CDR2 FQNEAQ. There are 15 residues in the CDR3. V lost 10 bases and J lost 5; bases outside the gene matches: 10.